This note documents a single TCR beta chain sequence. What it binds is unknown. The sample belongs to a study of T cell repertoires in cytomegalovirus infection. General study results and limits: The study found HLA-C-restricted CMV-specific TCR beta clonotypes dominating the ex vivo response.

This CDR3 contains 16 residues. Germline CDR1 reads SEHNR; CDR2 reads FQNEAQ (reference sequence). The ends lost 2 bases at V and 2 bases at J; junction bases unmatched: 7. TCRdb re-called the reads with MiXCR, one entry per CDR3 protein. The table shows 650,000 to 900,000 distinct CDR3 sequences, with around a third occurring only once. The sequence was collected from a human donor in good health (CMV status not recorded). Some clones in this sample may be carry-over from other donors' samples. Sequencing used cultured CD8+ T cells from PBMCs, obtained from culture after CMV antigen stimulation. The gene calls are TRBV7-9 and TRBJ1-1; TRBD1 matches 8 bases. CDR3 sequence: CASSLYMGQANTEAFF. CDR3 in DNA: TGTGCCAGCAGCTTATATATGGGACAGGCTAACACTGAAGCTTTCTTT.